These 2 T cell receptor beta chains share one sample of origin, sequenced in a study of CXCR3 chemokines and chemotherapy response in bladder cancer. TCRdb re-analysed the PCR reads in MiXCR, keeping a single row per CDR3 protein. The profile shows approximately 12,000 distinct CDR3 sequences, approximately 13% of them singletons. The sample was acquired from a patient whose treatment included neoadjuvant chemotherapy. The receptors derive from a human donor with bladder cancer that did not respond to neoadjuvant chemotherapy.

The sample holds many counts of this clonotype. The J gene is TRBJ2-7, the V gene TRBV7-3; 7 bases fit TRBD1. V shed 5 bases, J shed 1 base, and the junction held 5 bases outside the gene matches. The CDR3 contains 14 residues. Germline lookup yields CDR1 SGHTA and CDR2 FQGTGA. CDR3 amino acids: CASSPRDSSYEQYF. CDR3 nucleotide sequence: TGTGCCAGCAGCCCCCGGGACAGTTCCTACGAGCAGTACTTC.

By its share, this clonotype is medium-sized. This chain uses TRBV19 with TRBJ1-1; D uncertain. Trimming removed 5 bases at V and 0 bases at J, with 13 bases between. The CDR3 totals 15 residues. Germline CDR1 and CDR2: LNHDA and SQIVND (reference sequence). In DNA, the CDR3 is TGTGCCAGTAGTCCCTCATTTTCCATGAACACTGAAGCTTTCTTT. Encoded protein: CASSPSFSMNTEAFF.